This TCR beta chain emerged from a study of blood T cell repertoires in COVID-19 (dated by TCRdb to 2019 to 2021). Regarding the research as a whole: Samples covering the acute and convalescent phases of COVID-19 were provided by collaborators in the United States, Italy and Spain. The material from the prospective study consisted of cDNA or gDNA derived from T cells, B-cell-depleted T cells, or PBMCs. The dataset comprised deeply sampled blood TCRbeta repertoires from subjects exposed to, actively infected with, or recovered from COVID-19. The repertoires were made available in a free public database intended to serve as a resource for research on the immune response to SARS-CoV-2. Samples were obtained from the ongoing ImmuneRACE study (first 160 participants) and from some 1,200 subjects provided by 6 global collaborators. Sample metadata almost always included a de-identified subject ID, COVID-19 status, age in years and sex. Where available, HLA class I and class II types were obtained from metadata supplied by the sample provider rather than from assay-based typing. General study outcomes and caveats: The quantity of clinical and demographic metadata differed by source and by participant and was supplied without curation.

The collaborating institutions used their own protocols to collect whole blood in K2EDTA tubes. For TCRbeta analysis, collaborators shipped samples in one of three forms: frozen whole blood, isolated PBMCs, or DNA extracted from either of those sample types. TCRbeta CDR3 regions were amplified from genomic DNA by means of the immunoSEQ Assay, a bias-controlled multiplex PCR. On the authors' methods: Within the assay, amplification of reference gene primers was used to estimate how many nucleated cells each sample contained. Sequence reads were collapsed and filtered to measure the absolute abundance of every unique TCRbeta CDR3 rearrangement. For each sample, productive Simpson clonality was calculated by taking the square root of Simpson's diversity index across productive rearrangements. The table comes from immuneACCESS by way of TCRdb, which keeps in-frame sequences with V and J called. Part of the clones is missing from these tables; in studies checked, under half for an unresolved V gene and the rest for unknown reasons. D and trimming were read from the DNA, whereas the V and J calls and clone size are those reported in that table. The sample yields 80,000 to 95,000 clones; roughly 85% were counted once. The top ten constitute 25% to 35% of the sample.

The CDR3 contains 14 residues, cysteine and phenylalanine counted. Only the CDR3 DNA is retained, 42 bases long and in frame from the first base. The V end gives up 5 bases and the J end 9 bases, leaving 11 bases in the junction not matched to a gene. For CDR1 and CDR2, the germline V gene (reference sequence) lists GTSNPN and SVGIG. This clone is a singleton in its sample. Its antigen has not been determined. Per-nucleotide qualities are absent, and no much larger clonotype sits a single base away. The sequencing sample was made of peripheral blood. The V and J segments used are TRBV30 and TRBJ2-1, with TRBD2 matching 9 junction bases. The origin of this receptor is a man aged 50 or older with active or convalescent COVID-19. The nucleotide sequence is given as TGTGCCTGGGGTCCAGGGCGGGAGGGCTCTGAGCAGTTCTTC. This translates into CAWGPGREGSEQFF.